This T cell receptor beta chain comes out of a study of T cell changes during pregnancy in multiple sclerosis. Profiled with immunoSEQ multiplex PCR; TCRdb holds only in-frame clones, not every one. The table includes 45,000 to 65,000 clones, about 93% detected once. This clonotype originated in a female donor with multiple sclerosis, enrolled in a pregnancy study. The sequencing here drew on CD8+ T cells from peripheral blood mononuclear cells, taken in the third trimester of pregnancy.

The CDR3 DNA is TGCGCCAGCAGCCAGCCGGGACTAGCGTCCTACGAGCAGTACTTC. Protein: CASSQPGLASYEQYF. The rearrangement joins TRBV4-1 to TRBJ2-7; TRBD2 aligns across 10 bases. The trim removed 3 bases at V and 1 base at J, leaving 3 bases unmatched. The CDR3 runs to 15 residues. Germline V gene data show CDR1 as MGHRA and CDR2 as YSYEKL.